The 30 T cell receptor beta chains below all came from one sample that was sequenced in a study of T cell repertoires and Cas9 in healthy adults. Some clones are missing from TCRdb's copy, which holds only in-frame ones; the method was immunoSEQ multiplex PCR. Among 20,000 to 25,000 clones, more than 75% were seen once, and the ten largest hold roughly 0.69%. Sequencing used CD4+ effector T cells (CD127+, CD25-, CD137-, CD154-) from PBMCs; culture status not recorded. These TCRs come from a human donor in good health.

The chain couples TRBV11-2 to TRBJ2-3; TRBD2 matches at 11 bases. The CDR3 is 18 residues long. Germline-derived CDR1 and CDR2 are SGHAT and FQNNGV. J was trimmed by 5 bases and V by 5 bases; bases with no gene match: 15. CDR3 in amino acids: CASSPRGISGGVGDTQYF. The CDR3 DNA sequence: TGTGCCAGCAGCCCCCGGGGGATTAGCGGGGGGGTAGGAGATACGCAGTATTTT.

The chain joins TRBV14 to TRBJ2-7; TRBD1 matches 7 bases. Germline values: CDR1 SGHDN, CDR2 FVKESK. The V segment lost 1 base and the J segment 0 bases; nucleotides outside the gene matches: 6. The CDR3 runs to 16 residues. The CDR3 reads CASSQVRDSNSYEQYF. The CDR3 nucleotides read TGTGCCAGCAGCCAAGTAAGGGACAGTAACTCCTACGAGCAGTACTTC.

The V gene is TRBV6-1, the J gene TRBJ2-5, with TRBD1 matching over 7 bases. CDR3 length: 14 amino acids. J lost 3 bases, V lost 5 bases, and 6 bases had no gene match. Germline CDR1 reads MNHNS; CDR2 reads SASEGT. The CDR3 protein is CASSRGRGKETQYF. DNA of the CDR3: TGTGCCAGCAGTAGAGGCAGGGGGAAAGAGACCCAGTACTTC.

This chain connects TRBV5-4 to TRBJ1-2; possible D gene TRBD1, 6 bases. The CDR3 is 17 amino acids. The germline gives CDR1 SGHNT, CDR2 YYREEE (reference sequence). The ends were cut back, 2 bases at V and 4 bases at J, with 21 bases in the middle. For the CDR3, the DNA is TGTGCCAGCAGCTTCGCGCGCGGGGCAGGGGCCCGCTATGGCTACACCTTC. This gives the protein CASSFARGAGARYGYTF.

In DNA, the CDR3 is TGCGCCAGCAGCTCGATACTAGCGGGGGTCTCTGGGGCCAACGTCCTGACTTTC. This gives the protein CASSSILAGVSGANVLTF. The gene calls are TRBV5-1 and TRBJ2-6, with 11 bases matching TRBD2. The CDR3 is 18 residues long. Germline values: CDR1 SGHRS, CDR2 YFSETQ. V shed 3 bases, J shed 0 bases, and the junction held 5 bases outside the gene matches.

The chain has TRBV7-8 and TRBJ2-1; 9 bases match TRBD1. Germline lookup yields CDR1 SGHVS and CDR2 FQNEAQ. The J segment lost 9 bases and the V segment lost 0 bases, leaving 6 bases of the junction unmatched. This CDR3 is built from 15 residues. CDR3 sequence reads: CASSLARTGAAEQFF. In DNA form, the CDR3 reads TGTGCCAGCAGCTTAGCTCGGACAGGGGCGGCTGAGCAGTTCTTC.

The chain combines TRBV11-2 with TRBJ2-3; weak D call: TRBD2 (6 bases). Germline CDR1 is SGHAT and CDR2 is FQNNGV. The CDR3 sequence is 17 residues long. The germline V and J ends were trimmed by 1 base and 1 base, with 15 bases remaining between them. The CDR3 spells CASSLAHGGSRTDTQYF. CDR3 sequence (DNA): TGTGCCAGCAGCTTAGCCCATGGAGGGTCTCGCACAGATACGCAGTATTTT.

The chain joins TRBV11-2 to TRBJ2-7; a possible D gene is TRBD2 (5 bases). The germline gives CDR1 SGHAT, CDR2 FQNNGV. The CDR3 extends over 14 amino acids. Trimming stripped 0 bases from V and 0 bases from J, with 6 bases between. The CDR3 DNA reads TGTGCCAGCAGCTTAGACGGGGACTCCTACGAGCAGTACTTC. Translation gives CASSLDGDSYEQYF.

This chain connects TRBV6-5 to TRBJ1-1, with D possibly TRBD1 on 5 matching bases. CDR3 size: 13 residues. From germline, CDR1 is MNHEY and CDR2 SVGAGI. Trimming left V 6 bases short and J 4 bases short, with 12 bases between. CDR3: CASSDVGGTEAFF. The CDR3 coding sequence is TGTGCCAGCAGCGACGTTGGGGGCACTGAAGCTTTCTTT.

The J gene is TRBJ2-3, the V gene TRBV7-9, with D perhaps TRBD2 (5 bases). The CDR3 is made up of 16 amino acids. In germline, CDR1 is SEHNR, CDR2 FQNEAQ (reference sequence). The germline V and J ends were trimmed by 8 bases and 0 bases, with 18 bases remaining between them. The CDR3 is CASGVARAVSTDTQYF. The DNA for the CDR3 is TGTGCCAGCGGGGTTGCGCGGGCCGTGAGCACAGATACGCAGTATTTT. The full variable domain, completed using reference TRBV7-9 and TRBJ2-3, is DTGVSQNPRHKITKRGQNVTFRCDPISEHNRLYWYRQTLGQGPEFLTYFQNEAQLEKSRLLSDRFSAERPKGSFSTLEIQRTEQGDSAMYLCASGVARAVSTDTQYFGPGTRLTVL.

This clone was seen more than once but under ten times. The V and J genes are TRBV19 and TRBJ1-1, with D unresolved. The CDR3 contains 13 residues. CDR1 and CDR2 from the germline V gene are LNHDA and SQIVND (reference sequence). V gave up 5 bases and J gave up 4 bases, with 11 bases separating them. The CDR3 here is CASSGILSTEAFF. CDR3 nucleotides: TGTGCCAGTAGTGGGATATTAAGCACTGAAGCTTTCTTT.

This sequence joins TRBV7-9 and TRBJ1-2, with D tentatively TRBD1 (5 bases). Germline V CDR1 and CDR2: SEHNR, FQNEAQ (reference sequence). Trimming took 1 base from V and 3 from J, leaving 12 bases between them. This CDR3 is 15 amino acids long. CDR3 DNA: TGTGCCAGCAGCTTAGATGGGGGTGGGGACTATGGCTACACCTTC. The encoded protein is CASSLDGGGDYGYTF.

This rearrangement joins TRBV15 to TRBJ2-1; D gene uncertain. The CDR3 has 14 amino acids. CDR1 is LNHNV, CDR2 YYDKDF, per germline (reference sequence). V was cut by 8 bases and J by 3 bases, with 14 bases left in between. DNA for the CDR3: TGTGCCACCCGCCGCGCGGATAACTACAATGAGCAGTTCTTC. It translates to CATRRADNYNEQFF.

This clone was found once. The V call is TRBV19, the J call TRBJ2-7; D is ambiguous. V shed 6 bases and J shed 0 bases, with 9 bases lying between them. There are 13 residues in the CDR3. The germline CDR1 and CDR2 sequences are LNHDA and SQIVND (reference sequence). The chain's CDR3 is CASSRPGSYEQYF. CDR3 coding DNA: TGTGCCAGTAGCCGTCCGGGCTCCTACGAGCAGTACTTC.

This clone was seen only once. The genes are TRBV27 and TRBJ1-5; maybe TRBD1 (5 bases). CDR1 is MNHEY and CDR2 is SMNVEV in the germline V gene (reference sequence). Trimming pared 5 bases from V and 7 bases from J, leaving 12 bases between. CDR3 length: 13 residues. The CDR3 DNA sequence: TGTGCCAGCAGTCCCCCGGAGGGGCAGCCCCAGCATTTT. Protein sequence: CASSPPEGQPQHF.

The rearrangement joins TRBV7-2 to TRBJ1-2, with a weak D call TRBD1 (5 bases). Trimming took 0 bases from V and 6 from J, leaving 11 bases between them. Germline values: CDR1 SGHTA, CDR2 FQGNSA. The CDR3 extends over 14 amino acids. The CDR3 region has the DNA TGTGCCAGCAGCTTAGCTGCGGGGACCGATGGCTACACCTTC. It encodes CASSLAAGTDGYTF.

The chain uses TRBV5-1 and TRBJ2-2; 9 nucleotides align to TRBD1. Trimming removed 3 bases from V and 8 bases from J; junction bases left unmatched: 5. This CDR3 spans 14 amino acids. Germline V gives CDR1 SGHRS, CDR2 YFSETQ. DNA of the CDR3: TGCGCCAGCAGCTCGACAGGGGGTTCTGGGGAGCTGTTTTTT. Translation: CASSSTGGSGELFF.

The table lists this clone with a count of one. The rearrangement uses TRBV29-1 and TRBJ2-1; 7 nucleotides agree with TRBD1. J was trimmed by 5 bases and V by 4 bases; bases with no gene match: 5. Germline CDR1 is SQVTM and CDR2 is ANQGSEA. The CDR3 spans 13 residues. The CDR3 DNA reads TGCAGCGTTGTTCTACAGGGGCACAATGAGCAGTTCTTC. This translates into CSVVLQGHNEQFF.

This chain uses TRBV4-2 with TRBJ2-7; possibly TRBD2 for D (5 bases). Per germline, CDR1 LGHNA and CDR2 YNFKEQ. V lost 0 bases to trimming and J lost 2 bases, with 8 bases between them. This CDR3 spans 14 amino acids. The CDR3 DNA sequence: TGTGCCAGCAGCCAAGATCGGGGTACCTACGAGCAGTACTTC. Protein sequence: CASSQDRGTYEQYF.

The chain is built from TRBV5-5 and TRBJ1-6; 7 nucleotides line up with TRBD1. The CDR3 spans 15 residues. CDR1 and CDR2 from the germline V gene are SGHKS and YYEKEE (reference sequence). Trimming took 4 bases from V and 10 from J; bases not matched to a gene: 11. CDR3 in amino acids: CASSPGQRMDSPLHF. For the CDR3, the DNA is TGTGCCAGCAGCCCGGGACAGCGAATGGACTCACCCCTCCACTTT.

V and J are TRBV6-5 and TRBJ1-2, with a tentative D call TRBD1 (5 bases). This CDR3 has 14 residues. The germline gives CDR1 MNHEY, CDR2 SVGAGI. Trimming removed 2 bases from V and 8 bases from J, with 15 bases in between. This CDR3 reads CASSYGTTGGGYTF. Written as DNA, the CDR3 is TGTGCCAGCAGTTACGGGACTACCGGTGGGGGCTACACCTTC.

The rearrangement links TRBV6-1 to TRBJ1-2, with D perhaps TRBD1 (6 bases). Trimming removed 6 bases at V and 3 bases at J, with 11 bases between. The germline CDR1 and CDR2 sequences are MNHNS and SASEGT. The CDR3 is 13 amino acids. This CDR3 reads CASSSGGYYGYTF. In DNA form, the CDR3 reads TGTGCCAGCAGCTCGGGGGGCTACTATGGCTACACCTTC.

This chain links TRBV5-1 with TRBJ1-4; the match to TRBD1 covers 8 bases. CDR3 length: 13 residues. V shed 3 bases and J 8 bases; nucleotides not matched to a gene: 3. The germline CDR1 and CDR2 sequences are SGHRS and YFSETQ. The CDR3: CASSSGGVEKLFF. The DNA for the CDR3 is TGCGCCAGCAGCTCAGGGGGCGTAGAAAAACTGTTTTTT.

This sequence joins TRBV6-4 and TRBJ1-2, with D hard to call. Per the germline V gene, CDR1 is MRHNA and CDR2 is SNTAGT. Trimming pared 2 bases from V and 6 bases from J, leaving 10 bases between. The CDR3 loop spans 13 amino acids. The CDR3 loop is CASSDSLLDGYTF. The CDR3 DNA follows: TGTGCCAGCAGTGACAGCCTGCTGGATGGCTACACCTTC.

The chain couples TRBV6-6 to TRBJ1-4; tentatively, D is TRBD1 (5 bases). Per the germline V gene, CDR1 is MNHNY and CDR2 is SVGAGI (reference sequence). This CDR3 has 15 residues. Trimming took 10 bases from V and 0 from J, leaving 15 bases between them. CDR3 nucleotides: TGTGCCACCTATAGGGGAGATGCAACTAATGAAAAACTGTTTTTT. Translation gives CATYRGDATNEKLFF.

The chain combines TRBV2 with TRBJ2-7; 8 nucleotides line up with TRBD1. Germline CDR1 and CDR2: SNHLY and FYNNEI. Trimming at V came to 5 bases and at J to 0 bases, leaving 6 bases not matched to a gene. This CDR3 has 15 residues. CDR3 residues: CASSPDRAGSYEQYF. CDR3 DNA: TGTGCCAGCAGTCCGGACAGGGCGGGCTCCTACGAGCAGTACTTC.

V and J are TRBV11-2 and TRBJ1-5; D possibly corresponds to TRBD1 (5 bases). The germline gives CDR1 SGHAT, CDR2 FQNNGV. The CDR3 length is 15 residues. The ends were cut back, 1 base at V and 7 bases at J, with 14 bases in the middle. The CDR3 region has the DNA TGTGCCAGCAGCTTAGGTGGGCAGGGAGGGCAGCCCCAGCATTTT. This codes for CASSLGGQGGQPQHF.

This chain joins TRBV6-1 and TRBJ2-7; 9 bases align to TRBD1. There are 17 residues in the CDR3. The V and J ends lost 1 base and 2 bases, in that order; junction bases with no gene match: 9. Germline loops: CDR1 MNHNS, CDR2 SASEGT. The CDR3 coding sequence is TGTGCCAGCAGTGAAGACGCCCTCCGGGACAGGGCCTACGAGCAGTACTTC. It encodes CASSEDALRDRAYEQYF.

This rearrangement joins TRBV28 to TRBJ2-3; D is unresolved. Per germline, CDR1 MDHEN and CDR2 SYDVKM. V was shortened by 4 bases and J by 4 bases, with 9 bases between the two germline ends. The CDR3 runs to 13 residues. The CDR3, as DNA: TGTGCCAGCAGTTCCCCTAGTGCAGATACGCAGTATTTT. This sequence encodes CASSSPSADTQYF.

V and J are TRBV5-4 and TRBJ2-1, with unresolved D. This CDR3 is built from 13 residues. Trimming stripped 4 bases from V and 7 bases from J, with 12 bases between. Per germline, CDR1 SGHNT and CDR2 YYREEE (reference sequence). Written as DNA, the CDR3 is TGTGCCAGCAGCCATGAGAGGCGGAATGAGCAGTTCTTC. Its translation is CASSHERRNEQFF.